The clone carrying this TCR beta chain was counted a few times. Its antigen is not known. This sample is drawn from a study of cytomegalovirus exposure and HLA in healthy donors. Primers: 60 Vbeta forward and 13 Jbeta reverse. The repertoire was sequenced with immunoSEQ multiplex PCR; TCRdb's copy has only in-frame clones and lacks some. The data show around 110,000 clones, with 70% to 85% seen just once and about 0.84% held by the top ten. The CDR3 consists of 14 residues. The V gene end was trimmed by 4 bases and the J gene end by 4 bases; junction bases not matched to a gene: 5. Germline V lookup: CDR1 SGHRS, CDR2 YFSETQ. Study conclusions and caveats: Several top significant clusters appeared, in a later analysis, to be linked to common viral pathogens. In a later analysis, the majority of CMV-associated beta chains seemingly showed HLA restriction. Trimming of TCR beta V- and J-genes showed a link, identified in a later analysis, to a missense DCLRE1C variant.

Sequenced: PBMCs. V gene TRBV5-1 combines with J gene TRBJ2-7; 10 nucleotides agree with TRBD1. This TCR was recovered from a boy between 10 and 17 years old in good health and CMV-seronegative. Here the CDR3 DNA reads TGCGCCAGCAGCGGGGGACAGGGGATTTACGAGCAGTACTTC. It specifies CASSGGQGIYEQYF.